Listed below are T cell receptor beta chains from one sample, sequenced in a study of blood T cell repertoires in COVID-19. The assay was immunoSEQ multiplex PCR, and TCRdb's table has in-frame clones only and misses some. The profile covers about 210,000 clones, with around 80% appearing a single time and 7% to 8.5% taken by the ten largest. Sequenced: peripheral blood. The origin of the receptors is a woman between 65 and 79 years old with acute or convalescent COVID-19. Both conserved end residues are part of each CDR3. The D gene is left open where the match is weak. The size field is filled for only some rows; it gives once, few, many or a size class.

j_call,clone_size,d_call,v_call,cdr3_aa,cdr3_nt
TRBJ1-1,.,.,TRBV30,CAWQQGPEAFF,TGTGCCTGGCAGCAGGGGCCTGAAGCTTTCTTT
TRBJ2-3,.,.,TRBV27,CASSHKIGDTQYF,TGTGCCAGCAGCCACAAGATTGGAGATACGCAGTATTTT
TRBJ2-7,.,.,TRBV4-3,CASSQDTTGTYEQYF,TGCGCCAGCAGCCAAGATACGACAGGCACCTACGAGCAGTACTTC
TRBJ1-4,.,TRBD1,TRBV4-1,CASSQPDRGRSNEKLFF,TGCGCCAGCAGCCAACCTGACAGGGGGAGGTCAAATGAAAAACTGTTTTTT
TRBJ2-5,once,TRBD2,TRBV6-5,CASSRSGGAGETQYF,TGTGCCAGCAGTCGAAGCGGGGGGGCCGGGGAGACCCAGTACTTC
TRBJ2-5,.,.,TRBV29-1,CSVEQKETQYF,TGCAGCGTTGAGCAGAAAGAGACCCAGTACTTC
TRBJ2-7,.,.,TRBV18,CASSAALDIPSEQYF,TGTGCCAGCTCAGCCGCTTTAGACATTCCTTCCGAGCAGTACTTC
TRBJ1-2,.,.,TRBV9,CASSAGGTYGYTF,TGTGCCAGCAGCGCCGGAGGGACCTATGGCTACACCTTC
TRBJ2-2,.,.,TRBV13,CASSPLPNTGELFF,TGTGCCAGCAGCCCTCTTCCGAACACCGGGGAGCTGTTTTTT
TRBJ2-7,.,.,TRBV29-1,CSVELKQGTSYEQYF,TGCAGCGTTGAGCTAAAACAGGGCACCTCCTACGAGCAGTACTTC
TRBJ2-3,.,TRBD1,TRBV30,CAFQTGGADTQYF,TGTGCCTTCCAAACAGGGGGCGCAGATACGCAGTATTTT
TRBJ1-1,.,.,TRBV6-2/TRBV6-3,CASSYSTGKFEAFF,TGTGCCAGCAGTTACTCGACGGGGAAGTTTGAAGCTTTCTTT
TRBJ1-2,.,TRBD1,TRBV5-1,CASSSGTGLMVYVGYTF,TGCGCCAGCAGCTCGGGGACAGGGTTGATGGTCTATGTCGGCTACACCTTC
TRBJ2-3,medium-sized,.,TRBV3-1/TRBV3-2,CASSQDRNTDTQYF,TGTGCCAGCAGCCAAGATAGAAACACAGATACGCAGTATTTT
TRBJ2-2,.,TRBD2,TRBV29-1,CSVEDLAGGCTGELFF,TGCAGCGTTGAAGATCTAGCGGGGGGGTGCACCGGGGAGCTGTTTTTT